Shown below are 11 T cell receptor beta chains from a single sample sequenced in a study of T cell repertoires in cytomegalovirus infection. What these receptors recognize is not known. TCRdb recomputed calls from the reads with MiXCR, one row per CDR3 protein. This table holds some 110,000 distinct CDR3 sequences, around 30% found once. Material: CD8+ T cells from cultured PBMCs, obtained from culture after CMV antigen stimulation. These receptors were obtained from a human donor in good health (CMV status not recorded). Some clones in this sample may be carry-over from other donors' samples.

The gene calls are TRBV28 and TRBJ2-7, with 7 bases that match TRBD1. V lost 3 bases to trimming and J lost 7 bases; unmatched junction nucleotides: 21. This CDR3 is built from 18 residues. From germline, CDR1 is MDHEN and CDR2 SYDVKM. The CDR3 sequence: CASSFGSTGAPLGWEQYF. CDR3 DNA sequence: TGTGCCAGCAGTTTTGGCTCCACAGGGGCCCCTCTTGGGTGGGAGCAGTACTTC.

The table lists this clonotype with a few counts. V usage is TRBV15 and J usage is TRBJ2-7; possible D gene TRBD2, 6 bases. From germline, CDR1 is LNHNV and CDR2 YYDKDF (reference sequence). V was clipped by 1 base and J by 0 bases, with 10 bases between them. The CDR3 sequence is 15 residues long. In DNA, the CDR3 is TGTGCCACCAGCAGAGCGACGGGGGACTCCTACGAGCAGTACTTC. Translating gives CATSRATGDSYEQYF.

This clonotype showed up many times. The chain combines TRBV4-1 with TRBJ2-3, with 11 bases that match TRBD2. The V and J ends lost 4 bases and 3 bases, in that order; junction bases with no gene match: 3. Germline V gene sequence: CDR1 MGHRA, CDR2 YSYEKL. CDR3 length: 15 amino acids. The DNA of the CDR3 is TGCGCCAGCAGCCCTAGCGGGGGGAAGACAGATACGCAGTATTTT. This gives the protein CASSPSGGKTDTQYF.

This clonotype has just a few counts. The chain carries TRBV12-3 or TRBV12-4 and TRBJ2-5; weak D call: TRBD1 (5 bases). The ends were cut back, 2 bases at V and 4 bases at J, with 8 bases in the middle. CDR3 size: 13 residues. DNA for the CDR3: TGTGCCAGCAGTTTAAGACAGATAGAGACCCAGTACTTC. Translating it yields CASSLRQIETQYF.

V is TRBV19 and J is TRBJ2-1; 9 bases fit TRBD2. CDR3 size: 14 residues. V was clipped by 3 bases and J by 8 bases; unmatched bases: 5. Germline CDR1 is LNHDA and CDR2 is SQIVND (reference sequence). CDR3 nucleotide sequence: TGTGCCAGTAGTATTTTAGCTAGCGGGGATGAGCAGTTCTTC. It translates to CASSILASGDEQFF.

This clonotype was seen only a few times. This rearrangement joins TRBV6-2 or TRBV6-3 to TRBJ1-6; no clear D gene. Germline CDR1 MNHEY, CDR2 SVGEGT. CDR3 size: 14 residues. Between the trimmed V and J ends, which lost 3 bases and 8 bases, there was a span of 11 bases. The CDR3 loop reads CASSYAHWDSPLHF. CDR3 sequence (DNA): TGTGCCAGCAGTTATGCCCATTGGGATTCACCCCTCCACTTT.

V gene TRBV27 combines with J gene TRBJ2-2; possibly TRBD1 for D (5 bases). This CDR3 region has 16 residues. V was shortened by 5 bases and J by 3 bases, with 16 bases between the two germline ends. In germline, CDR1 is MNHEY, CDR2 SMNVEV (reference sequence). CDR3 residues: CASSTHRWSDTGELFF. DNA for the CDR3: TGTGCCAGCAGTACCCACAGGTGGTCGGACACCGGGGAGCTGTTTTTT.

A remark on this clonotype: This may be a read error: a much more frequent sequence differs by one nucleotide. Here the CDR3 reads CASSASGGYNEQFF. In DNA form, the CDR3 reads TGCGCCAGCAGCGCTAGCGGGGGGTACAATGAGCAGTTCTTC. The rearrangement uses TRBV5-1 and TRBJ2-1; TRBD2 agrees at 11 bases. The trim removed 4 bases at V and 4 bases at J, leaving 1 base unmatched. CDR1 is SGHRS, CDR2 YFSETQ, per germline. The CDR3 runs to 14 residues. The full variable domain, its missing parts supplied by reference TRBV5-1 and TRBJ2-1, is KAGVTQTPRYLIKTRGQQVTLSCSPISGHRSVSWYQQTPGQGLQFLFEYFSETQRNKGNFPGRFSGRQFSNSRSEMNVSTLELGDSALYLCASSASGGYNEQFFGPGTRLTVL.

This clonotype came up many times. The chain recombines TRBV7-8 with TRBJ1-1; D remains ambiguous. Germline loops: CDR1 SGHVS, CDR2 FQNEAQ. The V and J ends lost 1 base and 2 bases respectively, with 8 bases between them. This CDR3 is built from 14 residues. CDR3 DNA: TGTGCCAGCAGCTTAGTAGGCAGTAACACTGAAGCTTTCTTT. Encoded protein: CASSLVGSNTEAFF. Together with reference TRBV7-8 and TRBJ1-1, the CDR3 gives the full variable domain: GAGVSQSPRYKVAKRGQDVALRCDPISGHVSLFWYQQALGQGPEFLTYFQNEAQLDKSGLPSDRFFAERPEGSVSTLKIQRTQQEDSAVYLCASSLVGSNTEAFFGQGTRLTVV.

This clonotype has a count of ten or more. The rearrangement joins TRBV7-9 to TRBJ2-1; 9 bases match TRBD2. Germline-derived CDR1 and CDR2 are SEHNR and FQNEAQ (reference sequence). The CDR3 has 15 amino acids. V gave up 1 base and J gave up 5 bases; unmatched junction bases: 3. CDR3 amino acids: CASSLGGGANNEQFF. DNA of the CDR3: TGTGCCAGCAGCTTAGGCGGGGGGGCCAACAATGAGCAGTTCTTC. The full variable domain, with the rest looked up from reference TRBV7-9 and TRBJ2-1, is DTGVSQNPRHKITKRGQNVTFRCDPISEHNRLYWYRQTLGQGPEFLTYFQNEAQLEKSRLLSDRFSAERPKGSFSTLEIQRTEQGDSAMYLCASSLGGGANNEQFFGPGTRLTVL.

V and J are TRBV7-8 and TRBJ2-1; tentative D call: TRBD1 (5 bases). The CDR3 runs to 16 residues. Looked up from germline, CDR1 is SGHVS and CDR2 is FQNEAQ. Trimming left V 1 base short and J 2 bases short, with 12 bases between. Here the CDR3 reads CASSLVGRATYNEQFF. CDR3 DNA sequence: TGTGCCAGCAGCTTAGTTGGCAGGGCGACCTACAATGAGCAGTTCTTC.